This T cell receptor (beta chain) came from a study of PD-1 blockade in classical Hodgkin lymphoma. Study-wide findings and caveats: Baseline TCR diversity was reportedly lower in newly diagnosed patients than in healthy donors. It was reported as lower still in relapsed/refractory patients. Individuals who commenced nivolumab within less than 1 year of ASCT were excluded.

The CDR3 runs 12 residues. With 6 bases removed from V and 7 bases from J, the gap between germline ends came to 13 bases. In germline, CDR1 is MNHNS, CDR2 SASEGT. Only in-frame clones appear in the TCRdb table, and some are missing; sequencing was by immunoSEQ multiplex PCR. Here the sample spans around 21,000 clones, more than 75% being singletons. This clone has just one count. No antigen is known for it. Time point of the sample: cycle 4 day 1 (C4D1), after five to seven weeks of nivolumab. Every single patient, without exception, relapsed after autologous stem cell transplantation, and brentuximab vedotin exposure varied.

This specimen consisted of peripheral blood mononuclear cells (PBMCs), obtained before the fourth cycle of nivolumab. The receptor was isolated from a human donor with classical Hodgkin lymphoma. This chain joins TRBV6-1 and TRBJ2-7, with D perhaps TRBD1 or TRBD2 (5 bases each). CDR3 in amino acids: CASRDGAGEQYF. CDR3 coding DNA: TGTGCCAGCAGGGACGGGGCCGGAGAGCAGTACTTC.